The rows below give T cell receptor beta chains drawn from one sample of a study of shared clonotypes between healthy human individuals. Sequencing used immunoSEQ multiplex PCR; TCRdb keeps in-frame clones, though not all of them. The sample contains 500,000 to 700,000 clones, roughly 96% of which appear only once. Sequencing input: naive CD8+ T cells sorted from blood. The receptors were gathered from a woman aged 25 to 45 in good health. Each CDR3 is given with its conserved first and last residue. D genes are given only for firm matches. Some rows have no size entry. The others give once, few or many, or a class for an expanded clone.

d_call,j_call,clone_size,v_call,cdr3_aa,cdr3_nt
-,TRBJ2-7,-,TRBV2,CATSPAGDYEQYF,TGTGCCACCTCCCCCGCAGGGGACTACGAGCAGTACTTC
TRBD2,TRBJ2-7,-,TRBV28,CASSLSGTIYEQYF,TGTGCCAGCAGTTTAAGCGGGACCATCTACGAGCAGTACTTC
TRBD1,TRBJ2-7,-,TRBV27,CASSFGQGGYEQYF,TGTGCCAGCAGTTTTGGACAGGGAGGCTACGAGCAGTACTTC
TRBD2,TRBJ2-5,-,TRBV25-1,CASSGTSGTEETQYF,TGTGCCAGCAGTGGGACTAGCGGGACTGAAGAGACCCAGTACTTC
-,TRBJ1-3,-,TRBV19,CASSMDRALSGNTIYF,TGTGCCAGTAGTATGGATCGGGCCCTCTCTGGAAACACCATATATTTT
-,TRBJ2-7,-,TRBV27,CASSPLGGHYEQYF,TGTGCCAGCAGTCCATTGGGAGGACACTACGAGCAGTACTTC
-,TRBJ2-2,-,TRBV2,CASSENPGLNTGELFF,TGTGCCAGCAGTGAAAACCCAGGACTGAACACCGGGGAGCTGTTTTTT
TRBD1,TRBJ1-2,-,TRBV7-9,CASSPGTGAVYGYTF,TGTGCCAGCAGCCCCGGGACAGGGGCCGTCTATGGCTACACCTTC
-,TRBJ2-3,-,TRBV4-1,CASSQHGGRTDTQYF,TGCGCCAGCAGCCAGCATGGAGGACGCACAGATACGCAGTATTTT
TRBD2,TRBJ2-1,-,TRBV28,CASSLYIAGENEQFF,TGTGCCAGCAGTTTATACATAGCGGGAGAAAATGAGCAGTTCTTC
-,TRBJ1-4,-,TRBV6-1,CASIGGEKLFF,TGTGCCAGCATCGGAGGTGAAAAACTGTTTTTT
-,TRBJ1-5,-,TRBV10-2,CASSGDQNRPQPQHF,TGCGCCAGCAGTGGGGACCAGAATAGACCTCAGCCCCAGCATTTT
-,TRBJ2-7,once,TRBV7-7,CASSSGKGTNEQYF,TGTGCCAGCAGCTCCGGAAAAGGGACGAACGAGCAGTACTTC
TRBD2,TRBJ2-1,-,TRBV5-1,CATTSGRTNEQFF,TGCGCCACCACTAGCGGGAGGACCAATGAGCAGTTCTTC
-,TRBJ2-7,-,TRBV7-9,CASSHAYEQYF,TGTGCCAGCAGCCACGCCTACGAGCAGTACTTC
-,TRBJ2-4,-,TRBV29-1,CSVESGEDSAKNIQYF,TGCAGCGTTGAGTCGGGAGAGGATTCGGCCAAAAACATTCAGTACTTC
-,TRBJ1-2,-,TRBV27,CASSLAIGDPSNYGYTF,TGTGCCAGCAGTCTGGCAATTGGGGACCCATCTAACTATGGCTACACCTTC
-,TRBJ2-7,-,TRBV7-3,CASSLVGNEQYF,TGTGCCAGCAGCTTGGTAGGGAACGAGCAGTACTTC
TRBD1,TRBJ1-1,once,TRBV19,CASSVGTGGYTFF,TGTGCCAGTAGTGTAGGGACAGGGGGCTATACTTTCTTT
-,TRBJ2-2,once,TRBV9,CASSVEQNTGELFF,TGTGCCAGCAGCGTAGAACAGAACACCGGGGAGCTGTTTTTT
-,TRBJ1-1,few,TRBV30,CAWGSLNTEAFF,TGTGCCTGGGGTTCCCTGAACACTGAAGCTTTCTTT
-,TRBJ1-5,-,TRBV2,CASMSGGNQPQHF,TGTGCCAGCATGTCAGGGGGCAATCAGCCCCAGCATTTT
-,TRBJ1-5,-,TRBV28,CASSLPGVYSNQPQHF,TGTGCCAGCAGTTTGCCGGGAGTATATAGCAATCAGCCCCAGCATTTT
TRBD1,TRBJ2-6,once,TRBV7-3,CASSLDPTGLGSGANVLTF,TGTGCCAGCAGCTTAGATCCGACAGGGTTAGGCTCTGGGGCCAACGTCCTGACTTTC
TRBD1,TRBJ2-7,few,TRBV25-1,CASGWTGYHEQYF,TGTGCCAGCGGATGGACAGGGTACCACGAGCAGTACTTC
-,TRBJ2-1,once,TRBV6-5,CASDSGREQFF,TGTGCCAGCGATAGTGGGAGGGAGCAGTTCTTC
-,TRBJ2-1,-,TRBV27,CASSLIGNNEQFF,TGTGCCAGCAGTTTAATCGGTAACAATGAGCAGTTCTTC
TRBD2,TRBJ2-5,once,TRBV7-9,CASSELAGGSQETQYF,TGTGCCAGCAGCGAGCTAGCGGGAGGGTCCCAAGAGACCCAGTACTTC
-,TRBJ2-5,once,TRBV5-6,CASSLGGGETQYF,TGTGCCAGCAGCTTGGGAGGGGGAGAGACCCAGTACTTC
TRBD1,TRBJ1-5,-,TRBV28,CASMAGGKSNQPQHF,TGTGCCAGCATGGCAGGGGGCAAAAGCAATCAGCCCCAGCATTTT
TRBD2,TRBJ2-2,-,TRBV28,CASGSGRGGELFF,TGTGCCAGCGGCAGCGGGAGAGGCGGGGAGCTGTTTTTT
TRBD2,TRBJ2-1,-,TRBV27,CASSFSGRVGNEQFF,TGTGCCAGCAGTTTTAGCGGGAGAGTCGGGAATGAGCAGTTCTTC
-,TRBJ1-1,-,TRBV19,CASKAGTEAFF,TGTGCCAGTAAGGCGGGCACTGAAGCTTTCTTT
TRBD1,TRBJ1-3,-,TRBV7-9,CASSETGAGNTIYF,TGTGCCAGCAGCGAGACAGGGGCTGGAAACACCATATATTTT
TRBD2,TRBJ2-7,-,TRBV29-1,CSVETSENYEQYF,TGCAGCGTTGAGACTAGCGAAAACTACGAGCAGTACTTC
-,TRBJ1-3,-,TRBV10-1,CASSEGLGSGNTIYF,TGCGCCAGCAGTGAGGGACTGGGCTCTGGAAACACCATATATTTT
-,TRBJ2-7,-,TRBV28,CASSLGTHDEQYF,TGTGCCAGCAGTTTAGGGACTCACGACGAGCAGTACTTC
-,TRBJ2-5,-,TRBV25-1,CASSELGLGTQYF,TGTGCCAGCAGTGAACTGGGCCTGGGGACCCAGTACTTC
TRBD1,TRBJ1-1,-,TRBV19,CASSAGTGGLAFF,TGTGCCAGTAGTGCCGGGACAGGGGGCTTGGCTTTCTTT
TRBD2,TRBJ2-2,once,TRBV27,CASSLAGVTGELFF,TGTGCCAGCAGCCTAGCGGGAGTCACCGGGGAGCTGTTTTTT
-,TRBJ2-1,-,TRBV4-1,CASSQDEVVGEQFF,TGCGCCAGCAGCCAAGATGAAGTAGTCGGTGAGCAGTTCTTC
-,TRBJ1-1,-,TRBV13,CASSLVPDGNTEAFF,TGTGCCAGCAGCTTAGTCCCTGACGGAAACACTGAAGCTTTCTTT
TRBD1,TRBJ1-1,-,TRBV7-9,CASSRGGSPTEAFF,TGTGCCAGCAGCAGAGGGGGCAGCCCCACTGAAGCTTTCTTT
-,TRBJ2-7,once,TRBV20-1,CSARDYEQYF,TGCAGTGCTAGGGATTACGAGCAGTACTTC
TRBD1,TRBJ2-2,once,TRBV19,CASRARDRVYTGELFF,TGTGCCAGCCGAGCCCGGGACAGGGTGTACACCGGGGAGCTGTTTTTT
TRBD2,TRBJ2-1,-,TRBV27,CASSFPGGGSGHEQFF,TGTGCCAGCAGTTTTCCCGGGGGGGGGAGTGGACACGAGCAGTTCTTC
TRBD2,TRBJ2-3,-,TRBV19,CASSPGGAGEVGTDTQYF,TGTGCCAGTAGTCCTGGAGGGGCGGGAGAGGTGGGCACAGATACGCAGTATTTT
TRBD2,TRBJ2-3,-,TRBV7-7,CASSPTSGPFDTQYF,TGTGCCAGCAGCCCGACTAGCGGTCCGTTTGATACGCAGTATTTT
-,TRBJ2-3,-,TRBV5-4,CASSNVDTQYF,TGTGCCAGCAGTAACGTAGATACGCAGTATTTT